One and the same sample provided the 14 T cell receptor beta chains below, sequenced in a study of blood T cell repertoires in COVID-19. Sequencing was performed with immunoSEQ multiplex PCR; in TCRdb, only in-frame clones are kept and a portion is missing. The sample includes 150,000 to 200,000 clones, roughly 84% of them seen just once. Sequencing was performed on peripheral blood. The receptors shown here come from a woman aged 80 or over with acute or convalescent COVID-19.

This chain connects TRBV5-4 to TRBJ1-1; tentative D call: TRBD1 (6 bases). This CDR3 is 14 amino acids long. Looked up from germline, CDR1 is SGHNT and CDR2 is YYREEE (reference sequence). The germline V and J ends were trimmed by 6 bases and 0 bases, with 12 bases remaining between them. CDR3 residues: CASMTDRLNTEAFF. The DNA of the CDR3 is TGTGCCAGCATGACCGACAGGTTGAACACTGAAGCTTTCTTT.

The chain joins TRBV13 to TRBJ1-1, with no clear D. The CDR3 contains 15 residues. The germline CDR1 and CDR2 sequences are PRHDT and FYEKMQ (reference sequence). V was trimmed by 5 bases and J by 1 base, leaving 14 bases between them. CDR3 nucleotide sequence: TGTGCCAGCAGCCTGGCGGGAGGACGGAACACTGAAGCTTTCTTT. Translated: CASSLAGGRNTEAFF.

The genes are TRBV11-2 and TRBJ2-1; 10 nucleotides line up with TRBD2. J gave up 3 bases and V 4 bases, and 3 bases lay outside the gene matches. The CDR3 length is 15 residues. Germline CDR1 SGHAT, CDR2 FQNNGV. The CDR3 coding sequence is TGTGCCAGCAGCTCCCGGACTAGCGGCTACAATGAGCAGTTCTTC. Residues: CASSSRTSGYNEQFF.

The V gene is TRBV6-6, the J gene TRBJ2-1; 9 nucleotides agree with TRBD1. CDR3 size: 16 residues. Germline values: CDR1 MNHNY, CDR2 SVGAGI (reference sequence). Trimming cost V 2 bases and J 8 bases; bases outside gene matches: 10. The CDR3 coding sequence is TGTGCCAGCAGTTACCCCTCGACAGGGGGTTTAGATGAGCAGTTCTTC. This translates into CASSYPSTGGLDEQFF.

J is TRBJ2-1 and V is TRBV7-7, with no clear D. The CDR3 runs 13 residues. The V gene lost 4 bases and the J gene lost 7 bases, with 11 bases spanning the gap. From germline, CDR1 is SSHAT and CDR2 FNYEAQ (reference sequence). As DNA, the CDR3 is TGTGCCAGCAGCTCGACACGTCTGAATGAGCAGTTCTTC. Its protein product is CASSSTRLNEQFF.

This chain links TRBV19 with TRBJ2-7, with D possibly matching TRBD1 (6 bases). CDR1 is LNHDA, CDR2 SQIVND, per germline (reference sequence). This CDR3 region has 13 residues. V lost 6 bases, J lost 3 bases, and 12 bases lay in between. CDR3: CASSTQGHYEQYF. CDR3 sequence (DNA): TGTGCCAGTAGCACACAGGGTCACTACGAGCAGTACTTC.

The CDR3 bases are TGCGCCAGCAGCCAAGAGGGCGGTGGAGTAAGGGGCTACAATGAGCAGTTCTTC. Its protein is CASSQEGGGVRGYNEQFF. The chain carries TRBV4-1 and TRBJ2-1; weak D call: TRBD1 (5 bases). The CDR3 spans 18 residues. V was shortened by 0 bases and J by 3 bases, with 18 bases between the two germline ends. Germline CDR1 is MGHRA and CDR2 is YSYEKL.

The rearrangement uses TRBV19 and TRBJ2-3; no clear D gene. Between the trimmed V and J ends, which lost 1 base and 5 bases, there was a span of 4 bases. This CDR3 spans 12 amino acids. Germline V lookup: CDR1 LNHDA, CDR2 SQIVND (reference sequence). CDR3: CASSIARDTQYF. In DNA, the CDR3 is TGTGCCAGTAGTATAGCCAGAGATACGCAGTATTTT.

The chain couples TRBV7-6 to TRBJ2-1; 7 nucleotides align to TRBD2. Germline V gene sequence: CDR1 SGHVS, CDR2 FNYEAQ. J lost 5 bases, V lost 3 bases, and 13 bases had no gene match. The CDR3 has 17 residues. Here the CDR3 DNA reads TGTGCCAGCAGCTTTGGCAGGGCCAGCGGGGAGGACAATGAGCAGTTCTTC. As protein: CASSFGRASGEDNEQFF. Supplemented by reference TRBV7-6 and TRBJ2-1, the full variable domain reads GAGVSQSPRYKVTKRGQDVALRCDPISGHVSLYWYRQALGQGPEFLTYFNYEAQQDKSGLPNDRFSAERPEGSISTLTIQRTEQRDSAMYRCASSFGRASGEDNEQFFGPGTRLTVL.

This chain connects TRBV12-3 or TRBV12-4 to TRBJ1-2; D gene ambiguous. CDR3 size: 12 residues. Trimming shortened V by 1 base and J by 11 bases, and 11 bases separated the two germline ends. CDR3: CASSLGQTGYTF. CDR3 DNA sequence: TGTGCCAGCAGTTTAGGTCAGACGGGGTACACCTTC.

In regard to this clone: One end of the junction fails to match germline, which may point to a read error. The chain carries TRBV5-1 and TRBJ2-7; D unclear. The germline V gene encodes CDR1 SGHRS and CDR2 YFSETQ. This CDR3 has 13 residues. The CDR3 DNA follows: TGCGCCAGCAGCTTATCCGGTGGGCAGACCGCACTCTTC. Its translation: CASSLSGGQTALF. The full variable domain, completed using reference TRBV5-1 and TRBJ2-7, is KAGVTQTPRYLIKTRGQQVTLSCSPISGHRSVSWYQQTPGQGLQFLFEYFSETQRNKGNFPGRFSGRQFSNSRSEMNVSTLELGDSALYLCASSLSGGQTALFGPGTRLTVT.

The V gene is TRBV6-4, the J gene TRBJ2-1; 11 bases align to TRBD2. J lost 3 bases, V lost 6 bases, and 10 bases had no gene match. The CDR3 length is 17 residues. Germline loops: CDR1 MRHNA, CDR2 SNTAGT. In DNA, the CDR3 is TGTGCCAGCAGCGCCGGGACTAGCGGAGCCCACTACAATGAGCAGTTCTTC. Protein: CASSAGTSGAHYNEQFF.

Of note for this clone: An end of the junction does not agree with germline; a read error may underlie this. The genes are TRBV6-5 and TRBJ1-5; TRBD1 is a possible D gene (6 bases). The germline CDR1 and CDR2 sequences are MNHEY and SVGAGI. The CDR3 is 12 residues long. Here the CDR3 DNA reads TGCTCCAAGGACAGCAGCAATCAGCCCCAGCATTTT. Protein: CSKDSSNQPQHF.

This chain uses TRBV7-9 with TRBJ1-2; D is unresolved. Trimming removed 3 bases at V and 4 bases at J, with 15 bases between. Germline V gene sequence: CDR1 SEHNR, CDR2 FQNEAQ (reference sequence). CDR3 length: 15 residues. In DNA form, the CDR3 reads TGTGCCAGCAGCTTCGGCCCTCGGGGTAGCTATGGCTACACCTTC. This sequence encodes CASSFGPRGSYGYTF.